The TCR beta chain described here comes from a study of beta chain features in type 1 diabetes. Per the germline V gene, CDR1 is DFQATT and CDR2 is SNEGSKA (reference sequence). V dropped 5 bases and J dropped 7 bases, with 8 bases sitting between them. The CDR3 extends over 11 amino acids. cDNA synthesis used the whole RNA isolate, giving expressed TCRB sequences. Data came from immunoSEQ multiplex PCR; TCRdb stores just in-frame clones and leaves some out. The profile shows roughly 370,000 clones, around 14% of them singletons. The chain joins TRBV20-1 to TRBJ2-2; D is unclear. The material sequenced was naive CD4+ T cells from blood. This receptor was obtained from a man aged 30 to 45 in good health. CDR3 sequence: CSALGYGELFF. The CDR3 nucleotides are TGCAGTGCTCTGGGTTACGGGGAGCTGTTTTTT.